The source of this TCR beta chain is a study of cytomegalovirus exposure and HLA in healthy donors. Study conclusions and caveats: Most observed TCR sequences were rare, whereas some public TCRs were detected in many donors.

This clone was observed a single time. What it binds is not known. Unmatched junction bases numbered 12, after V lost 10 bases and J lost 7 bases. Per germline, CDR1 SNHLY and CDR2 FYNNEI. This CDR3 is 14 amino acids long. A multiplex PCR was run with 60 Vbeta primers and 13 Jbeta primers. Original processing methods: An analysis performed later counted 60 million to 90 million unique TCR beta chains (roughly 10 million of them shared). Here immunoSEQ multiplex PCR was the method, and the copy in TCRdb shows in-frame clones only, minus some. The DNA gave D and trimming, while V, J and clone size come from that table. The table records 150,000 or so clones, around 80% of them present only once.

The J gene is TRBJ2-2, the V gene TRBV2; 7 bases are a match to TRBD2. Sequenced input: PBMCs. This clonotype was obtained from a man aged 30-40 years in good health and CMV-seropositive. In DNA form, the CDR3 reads TGTGCCACGGGCAAGGATGGGGGGGGCGGGGAGCTGTTTTTT. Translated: CATGKDGGGGELFF.